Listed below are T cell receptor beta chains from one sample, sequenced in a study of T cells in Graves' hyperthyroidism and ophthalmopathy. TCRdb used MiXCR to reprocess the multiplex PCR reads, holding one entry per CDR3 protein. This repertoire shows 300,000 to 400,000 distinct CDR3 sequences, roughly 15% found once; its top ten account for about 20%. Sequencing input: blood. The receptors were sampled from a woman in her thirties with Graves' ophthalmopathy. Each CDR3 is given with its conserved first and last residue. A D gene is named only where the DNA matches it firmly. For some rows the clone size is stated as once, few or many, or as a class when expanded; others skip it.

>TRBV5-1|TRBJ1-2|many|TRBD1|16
CASSFGKGAFDYGYTF
TGCGCCAGCAGCTTTGGGAAGGGGGCATTCGACTATGGCTACACCTTC
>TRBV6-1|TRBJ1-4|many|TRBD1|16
CASSLAQGATLEKLFF
TGTGCCAGCAGTTTGGCCCAGGGGGCTACCCTTGAAAAACTGTTTTTT
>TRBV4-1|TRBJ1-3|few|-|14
CASSRDGRGATIYF
TGCGCCAGCAGCCGAGACGGACGCGGGGCCACCATATATTTT
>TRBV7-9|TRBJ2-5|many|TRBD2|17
CASSLGFEREGQETQYF
TGTGCCAGCAGCTTAGGATTTGAACGGGAGGGCCAAGAGACCCAGTACTTC
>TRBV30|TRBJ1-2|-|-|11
CAWSVRVGYTF
TGTGCCTGGAGTGTACGGGTTGGCTACACCTTC
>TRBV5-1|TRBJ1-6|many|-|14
CASSLWGYNSPLHF
TGCGCCAGCAGCTTGTGGGGGTATAATTCACCCCTCCACTTT
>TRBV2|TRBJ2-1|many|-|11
CASSLSEEQFF
TGTGCCAGCAGCCTTAGCGAGGAGCAGTTCTTC
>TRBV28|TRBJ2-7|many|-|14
CASSLYRTTYEQYF
TGTGCCAGCAGTTTATACAGGACAACCTACGAGCAGTACTTC
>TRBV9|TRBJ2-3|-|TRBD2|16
CASSSRERGGADTQYF
TGTGCCAGCAGCTCCCGTGAGCGGGGGGGTGCAGATACGCAGTATTTT
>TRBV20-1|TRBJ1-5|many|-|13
CSGEDHSNQPQHF
TGCAGTGGAGAGGATCATAGCAATCAGCCCCAGCATTTT
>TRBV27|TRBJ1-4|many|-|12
CASSSLNEKLFF
TGTGCCAGCAGTTCCCTTAATGAAAAACTGTTTTTT
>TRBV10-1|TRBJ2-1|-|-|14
CASSGGQAYNEQFF
TGCGCCAGCAGTGGTGGACAAGCCTACAATGAGCAGTTCTTC
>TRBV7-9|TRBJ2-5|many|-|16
CAKQPIAGARSGTQYF
TGTGCCAAGCAGCCGATTGCGGGGGCCCGATCGGGGACCCAGTACTTC
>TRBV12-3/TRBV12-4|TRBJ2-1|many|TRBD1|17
CASSSSLTGVSYNEQFF
TGTGCCAGCAGTTCCTCCCTGACAGGGGTCTCCTACAATGAGCAGTTCTTC
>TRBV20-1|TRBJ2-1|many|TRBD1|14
CSAIDRDGYNEQFF
TGCAGTGCTATCGACAGGGATGGGTACAATGAGCAGTTCTTC
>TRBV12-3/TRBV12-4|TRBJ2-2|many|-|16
CASNSGGSPHTGELFF
TGTGCCAGCAATTCCGGGGGTTCACCCCACACCGGGGAGCTGTTTTTT
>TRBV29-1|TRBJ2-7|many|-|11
CSVGDEYEQYF
TGCAGCGTTGGCGACGAATACGAGCAGTACTTC